A selection of T cell receptor beta chains follows, all from one sample in a study of blood T cell repertoires in COVID-19. Here immunoSEQ multiplex PCR was the method, and the copy in TCRdb shows in-frame clones only, minus some. The sample includes 60,000 to 90,000 clones, around 83% of them seen just once. Material for sequencing was peripheral blood. These receptors were obtained from a man in his fifties with acute or convalescent COVID-19. The CDR3 runs from the conserved cysteine through the conserved F or W. D genes are given only for firm matches. Only part of the rows carry a size: once, few, many, or a class if the clone is expanded.

len,d_gene,abundance,j_gene,v_gene,CDR3nt,CDR3aa
15,-,-,TRBJ2-6,TRBV4-3,TGCGCCAGCAGCCGAGACAACTCTGGGGCCAACGTCCTGACTTTC,CASSRDNSGANVLTF
13,TRBD1,-,TRBJ1-2,TRBV19,TGTGCCAGTAGCGGGACAGTTAACTATGGCTACACCTTC,CASSGTVNYGYTF
19,TRBD2,once,TRBJ2-3,TRBV7-8,TGTGCCAGCAGCTCCCTCGCGGTGACTAGCGGGAGGGCCGCAGATACGCAGTATTTT,CASSSLAVTSGRAADTQYF
14,TRBD1,-,TRBJ1-6,TRBV19,TGTGCCAGTAGAACAGGGGGCGGTCATTCACCCCTCCACTTT,CASRTGGGHSPLHF
20,TRBD2,few,TRBJ2-7,TRBV4-3,TGCGCCAGCAGCCAAGAAACGGGACTAGCGGTCTCCAATGCCGTTTACGAGCAGTACTTC,CASSQETGLAVSNAVYEQYF
16,TRBD2,-,TRBJ2-2,TRBV5-1,TGCGCCAGCAGCGATCTAACTAGCGGGAACACCGGGGAGCTGTTTTTT,CASSDLTSGNTGELFF
15,-,-,TRBJ1-6,TRBV6-5,TGTGCCAGCAGTTACTCGTACTTCCCCAATCCACCCCTCCACTTT,CASSYSYFPNPPLHF
13,TRBD1,-,TRBJ1-1,TRBV7-2,TGTGCCAGCAGCCCGCAGGGGGCAACTGAAGCTTTCTTT,CASSPQGATEAFF
14,-,-,TRBJ1-2,TRBV6-5,TGTGCCAGCCGATTGGGGCAGGGCTACTATGGCTACACCTTC,CASRLGQGYYGYTF
13,-,-,TRBJ2-2,TRBV7-2,TGTGCCAGCAGCTCGGAACAGGGCGGGGAGCTGTTTTTT,CASSSEQGGELFF
16,-,-,TRBJ1-5,TRBV10-3,TGTGCCATCAGTGAAAAAACACAGGGCTTAAATCAGCCCCAGCATTTT,CAISEKTQGLNQPQHF
13,-,-,TRBJ2-3,TRBV6-5,TGTGCCAGCAGTAAGACTAAAGGCGATACGCAGTATTTT,CASSKTKGDTQYF
11,-,-,TRBJ2-1,TRBV28,TGTGCCAGCAGTTCTTACAATGAGCAGTTCTTC,CASSSYNEQFF
16,-,-,TRBJ1-6,TRBV3-1/TRBV3-2,TGTGCCAGCAGCCCAGGACCGACAGGAATCGGATCACCCCTCCACTTT,CASSPGPTGIGSPLHF
17,-,-,TRBJ2-2,TRBV6-2/TRBV6-3,TGTGCCAGCAGTTACCGGTCTGTCGTGACGAACACCGGGGAGCTGTTTTTT,CASSYRSVVTNTGELFF
12,-,few,TRBJ1-3,TRBV3-1/TRBV3-2,TGTGCCAGCAGCCGCAGTGGAAACACCATATATTTT,CASSRSGNTIYF
17,TRBD1,-,TRBJ2-1,TRBV10-1,TGCGCCAGCAGTCCGGGACAGGGGGCTTTCTCCTACAATGAGCAGTTCTTC,CASSPGQGAFSYNEQFF
14,-,-,TRBJ1-1,TRBV18,TGTGCCAGCTTACTAACTCCCGGGACATCTGAAGCTTTCTTT,CASLLTPGTSEAFF
15,TRBD1,few,TRBJ2-7,TRBV10-1,TGCGCCAGCAGACTGAGCGGACAGGGATTCTACGAGCAGTACTTC,CASRLSGQGFYEQYF
13,-,-,TRBJ1-1,TRBV9,TGTGCCAGTAATACGGGGTCGAACACTGAAGCTTTCTTT,CASNTGSNTEAFF
15,-,-,TRBJ2-1,TRBV4-1,TGCGCCAGCAGCCAAGAGGGGTCAGGGTTGAATGAGCAGTTCTTC,CASSQEGSGLNEQFF
15,-,-,TRBJ1-5,TRBV6-2/TRBV6-3,TGTGCCAGCACCCCACAGGGCTATAGCAATCAGCCCCAGCATTTT,CASTPQGYSNQPQHF
16,TRBD1,-,TRBJ2-2,TRBV18,TGTGCCAGCTCACTACGACAGGGGGCTTCACCGGGGGAGCTGTTTTTT,CASSLRQGASPGELFF
14,TRBD1,-,TRBJ1-6,TRBV27,TGTGCCACCCGGGACACAGGGGCTTATTCACCCCTCCACTTT,CATRDTGAYSPLHF
12,-,few,TRBJ2-3,TRBV23-1,TGCGCCAGCAGCTTAAGCACAGATACGCAGTATTTT,CASSLSTDTQYF